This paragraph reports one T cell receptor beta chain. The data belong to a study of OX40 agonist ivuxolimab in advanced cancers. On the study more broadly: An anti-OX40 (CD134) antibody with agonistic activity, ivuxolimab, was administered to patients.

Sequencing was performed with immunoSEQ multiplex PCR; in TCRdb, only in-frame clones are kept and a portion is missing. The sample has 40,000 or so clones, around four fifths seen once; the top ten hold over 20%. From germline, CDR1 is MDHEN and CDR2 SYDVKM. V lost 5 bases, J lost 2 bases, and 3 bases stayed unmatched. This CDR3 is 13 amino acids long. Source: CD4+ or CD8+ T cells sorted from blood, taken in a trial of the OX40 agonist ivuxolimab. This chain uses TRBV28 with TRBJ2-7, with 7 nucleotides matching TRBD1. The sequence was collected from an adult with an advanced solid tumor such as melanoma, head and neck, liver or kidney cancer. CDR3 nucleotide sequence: TGTGCCAGCAGTCCGGGACAGACCTACGAGCAGTACTTC. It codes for CASSPGQTYEQYF. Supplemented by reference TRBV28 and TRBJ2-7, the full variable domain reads DVKVTQSSRYLVKRTGEKVFLECVQDMDHENMFWYRQDPGLGLRLIYFSYDVKMKEKGDIPEGYSVSREKKERFSLILESASTNQTSMYLCASSPGQTYEQYFGPGTRLTVT.